One and the same sample provided the 23 T cell receptor beta chains below, sequenced in a study of Graves' ophthalmopathy and Graves' hyperthyroidism. For repertoire sequencing, the TCR beta CDR3 regions were amplified from RNA transcripts. Second-round multiplex PCR came after first-round RT-PCR with HTBI primers. TCRdb recomputed calls from the multiplex PCR reads with MiXCR, one row per CDR3 protein. The table includes approximately 480,000 distinct CDR3 sequences, approximately 15% detected once. Material for sequencing was blood. These receptors all come from a woman aged 25-40 years with Graves' ophthalmopathy.

This clonotype has a count of ten or more. The CDR3 DNA reads TGTGCCAGCAGTTCCTTAGCGGGTAGCTACGAGCAGTACTTC. Translating gives CASSSLAGSYEQYF. The chain employs TRBV28 and TRBJ2-7, with 7 bases fitting TRBD2. CDR1 is MDHEN and CDR2 is SYDVKM in the germline V gene. This CDR3 has 14 residues. V gave up 4 bases and J gave up 3 bases; unmatched junction bases: 6. Variable domain in full (rest from reference TRBV28 and TRBJ2-7): DVKVTQSSRYLVKRTGEKVFLECVQDMDHENMFWYRQDPGLGLRLIYFSYDVKMKEKGDIPEGYSVSREKKERFSLILESASTNQTSMYLCASSSLAGSYEQYFGPGTRLTVT.

In its sample, this clonotype was seen a few times. The gene calls are TRBV7-9 and TRBJ1-1, with TRBD1 as a possible D gene (5 bases). V lost 3 bases to trimming and J lost 5 bases, with 13 bases between them. Germline V gives CDR1 SEHNR, CDR2 FQNEAQ (reference sequence). There are 14 residues in the CDR3. DNA for the CDR3: TGTGCCAGCAGCTTGGGCAGGGAACTGACTGAAGCTTTCTTT. Encoded protein: CASSLGRELTEAFF.

This clonotype was recorded at least ten times. This chain links TRBV10-3 with TRBJ1-5, with D possibly being TRBD1 (5 bases). This CDR3 is 12 amino acids long. Per germline, CDR1 ENHRY and CDR2 SYGVKD. The V gene lost 8 bases and the J gene lost 1 base, with 6 bases spanning the gap. The CDR3 here is CAIWDSNQPQHF. The CDR3 DNA reads as TGTGCCATCTGGGACAGCAATCAGCCCCAGCATTTT.

This clonotype appeared many times. V usage is TRBV6-5 and J usage is TRBJ2-7, with 8 bases fitting TRBD1. Germline CDR1 reads MNHEY; CDR2 reads SVGAGI. Losses at the gene ends were 5 bases for V and 5 bases for J; bases not matched to a gene: 5. The CDR3 contains 13 residues. The chain's CDR3 is CASSRTGSHEQYF. DNA for the CDR3: TGTGCCAGCAGTCGGACAGGGTCCCACGAGCAGTACTTC.

The chain has TRBV3-1 and TRBJ1-1; D remains unclear. Germline V gene sequence: CDR1 LGHDT, CDR2 YNNKEL (reference sequence). This CDR3 contains 13 residues. The V gene lost 3 bases and the J gene lost 7 bases, with 12 bases spanning the gap. CDR3 region: CASSQNGRLEAFF. For the CDR3, the DNA is TGTGCCAGCAGCCAGAATGGCAGACTTGAAGCTTTCTTT.

This clonotype was observed many times. The chain is built from TRBV4-2 and TRBJ1-1, with D possibly being TRBD1 (6 bases). In germline, CDR1 is LGHNA, CDR2 YNFKEQ. V lost 0 bases, J lost 5 bases, and 13 bases lay in between. CDR3 length: 15 residues. CDR3 loop: CASSQDRGGRTEAFF. For the CDR3, the DNA is TGTGCCAGCAGCCAAGATCGTGGGGGGCGGACTGAAGCTTTCTTT.

The chain combines TRBV12-5 with TRBJ2-2; the D is unclear. The V end was cut by 6 bases, the J end by 4 bases, with 15 bases between. CDR1 is LGHNT, CDR2 FRNRAP, per germline. The CDR3 loop spans 15 amino acids. CDR3 sequence reads: CASGPGLTSTGELFF. The CDR3 DNA follows: TGTGCTAGTGGCCCCGGCCTAACCAGCACCGGGGAGCTGTTTTTT.

V is TRBV19 and J is TRBJ1-2, with 9 positions matching TRBD1. The CDR3 runs to 14 residues. The V segment lost 6 bases and the J segment 2 bases; nucleotides outside the gene matches: 4. Germline V CDR1 and CDR2: LNHDA, SQIVND (reference sequence). Here the CDR3 DNA reads TGTGCCAGTAGAGGGACAGGGTTAAACTATGGCTACACCTTC. Its translation is CASRGTGLNYGYTF.

This clonotype was detected many times. The gene calls are TRBV5-1 and TRBJ2-7, with D perhaps TRBD1 or TRBD2 (5 bases each). The CDR3 spans 17 residues. V lost 0 bases and J 2 bases, leaving 18 bases between the germline ends. Germline assignment: CDR1 SGHRS and CDR2 YFSETQ. The CDR3 loop is CASSLGDGPGPTYEQYF. CDR3 sequence (DNA): TGCGCCAGCAGCTTGGGGGACGGGCCGGGCCCTACCTACGAGCAGTACTTC.

This clonotype has ten or more counts. The genes are TRBV29-1 and TRBJ2-7; TRBD1 matches 12 bases. The CDR3 has 13 residues. Germline V gives CDR1 SQVTM, CDR2 ANQGSEA. Trimming took 7 bases from V and 2 from J; bases not matched to a gene: 3. The CDR3 nucleotides are TGCAGCGGGGGACAGGGGGCCACCTACGAGCAGTACTTC. This codes for CSGGQGATYEQYF.

The rearrangement uses TRBV2 and TRBJ2-7; D may be TRBD1 (8 bases). The CDR3 runs to 14 residues. Germline V gene sequence: CDR1 SNHLY, CDR2 FYNNEI. V was pared by 6 bases and J by 4 bases, with 16 bases between. CDR3 DNA: TGTGCCAGCAGCTTCAACAGGGGGGGATACGAGCAGTACTTC. It codes for CASSFNRGGYEQYF.

This clonotype was seen many times. This may come from a read error, since a much larger clone is one base off. V is TRBV6-1 and J is TRBJ1-2, with D possibly TRBD1 on 5 matching bases. From germline, CDR1 is MNHNS and CDR2 SASEGT. The CDR3 loop spans 13 amino acids. The V end was cut by 3 bases, the J end by 4 bases, with 9 bases between. In DNA, the CDR3 is TGTGCCAGCAGTGACAGGGTGGGCTATGGCTACACCTTC. It is translated as CASSDRVGYGYTF.

At least ten counts were recorded for this clonotype. V is TRBV24-1 and J is TRBJ1-6; a weak D match, TRBD1 (5 bases). The CDR3 totals 17 residues. Germline lookup yields CDR1 KGHDR and CDR2 SFDVKD. Trimming pared 5 bases from V and 7 bases from J, leaving 20 bases between. The CDR3 spells CATSAPLAGPENSPLHF. DNA for the CDR3: TGTGCCACCAGTGCCCCCCTTGCGGGACCGGAGAATTCACCCCTCCACTTT.

This clonotype was counted many times. The chain recombines TRBV12-3 or TRBV12-4 with TRBJ1-2; D remains ambiguous. V was clipped by 3 bases and J by 3 bases, with 11 bases between them. CDR3 size: 14 residues. This CDR3 is CASSFGISDYGYTF. The DNA for the CDR3 is TGTGCCAGCAGTTTCGGGATTAGTGACTATGGCTACACCTTC.

The chain couples TRBV7-8 to TRBJ2-5; D not certain. This CDR3 spans 15 amino acids. Deletions cut 1 base from V and 1 base from J, with 10 bases between. Germline assignment: CDR1 SGHVS and CDR2 FQNEAQ. This CDR3 is CASSLVGRPQETQYF. The CDR3 DNA is TGTGCCAGCAGCTTAGTGGGCAGACCCCAAGAGACCCAGTACTTC.

This clonotype was observed many times. This chain links TRBV18 with TRBJ2-5; 8 bases match TRBD1. This CDR3 has 16 amino acids. In germline, CDR1 is KGHSH, CDR2 LQKENI. V dropped 6 bases and J dropped 0; count of bases not matched to a gene: 9. CDR3 in amino acids: CASSFNGQGHQETQYF. Here the CDR3 DNA reads TGTGCCAGCTCGTTCAACGGACAGGGCCACCAAGAGACCCAGTACTTC.

This clonotype was recorded many times. V gene TRBV5-5 combines with J gene TRBJ1-1; D unresolved. CDR3 length: 11 amino acids. V lost 2 bases and J 5 bases, leaving 4 bases between the germline ends. Germline V lookup: CDR1 SGHKS, CDR2 YYEKEE (reference sequence). In DNA, the CDR3 is TGTGCCAGCAGCTTATGGACTGAAGCTTTCTTT. It is translated as CASSLWTEAFF.

This clonotype was observed at least ten times. The chain links TRBV29-1 to TRBJ2-5, with a possible D match to TRBD1 (5 bases). Per germline, CDR1 SQVTM and CDR2 ANQGSEA. This CDR3 comprises 14 residues. The V and J ends lost 6 bases and 4 bases respectively, with 18 bases between them. The CDR3 here is CSVSPGSTGETQYF. In DNA, the CDR3 is TGCAGCGTCAGCCCCGGGTCTACAGGAGAGACCCAGTACTTC. Full variable domain (missing parts from reference TRBV29-1 and TRBJ2-5): SAVISQKPSRDICQRGTSLTIQCQVDSQVTMMFWYRQQPGQSLTLIATANQGSEATYESGFVIDKFPISRPNLTFSTLTVSNMSPEDSSIYLCSVSPGSTGETQYFGPGTRLLVL.

This clonotype was counted ten times or more. The rearrangement uses TRBV20-1 and TRBJ1-5; the D is unclear. The CDR3 contains 15 residues. The germline V gene has CDR1 DFQATT and CDR2 SNEGSKA (reference sequence). Trimming removed 3 bases at V and 2 bases at J, with 14 bases between. For the CDR3, the DNA is TGCAGTGCTAGGGAATCCGGGGTTCGCAATCAGCCCCAGCATTTT. This encodes CSARESGVRNQPQHF.

This clonotype was picked up many times. The rearrangement links TRBV11-2 to TRBJ2-7; D ambiguous. This CDR3 is built from 14 residues. V lost 1 base and J 3 bases, leaving 10 bases between the germline ends. CDR1 and CDR2 (germline): SGHAT, FQNNGV. The CDR3 loop reads CASSLGPARYEQYF. The CDR3, as DNA: TGTGCCAGCAGCTTAGGGCCAGCGCGCTACGAGCAGTACTTC.

This clonotype was found many times. V usage is TRBV6-1 and J usage is TRBJ2-7; TRBD1 matches 7 bases. CDR1 MNHNS and CDR2 SASEGT come from the germline V gene. After removal of 6 bases from V and 2 bases from J, the junction contained 7 bases not matched to a gene. The length of the CDR3 is 14 residues. CDR3 amino acids: CASRATGLTYEQYF. The CDR3 region has the DNA TGTGCCAGCAGGGCGACAGGGCTCACCTACGAGCAGTACTTC.

This clonotype was counted once. A much larger clone differs from this one at a single base, so this may be a read error. V usage is TRBV4-1 and J usage is TRBJ1-2; D remains unclear. V was shortened by 2 bases and J by 0 bases, with 10 bases between the two germline ends. CDR3 size: 15 residues. CDR1 and CDR2 (germline): MGHRA, YSYEKL. The CDR3 loop reads CASSQPGRTNYGYTF. The DNA of the CDR3 is TGCGCCAGCAGCCAACCGGGCAGGACTAACTATGGCTACACCTTC.

The gene calls are TRBV12-3 or TRBV12-4 and TRBJ1-2; no firm D call. There are 15 residues in the CDR3. V was trimmed by 2 bases and J by 8 bases, leaving 18 bases between them. CDR3 coding DNA: TGTGCCAGCAGTTTATTTATCGGAGACATGGGGGGCTACACCTTC. This translates into CASSLFIGDMGGYTF.